These 4 T cell receptor beta chains share one sample of origin, sequenced in a study of Ad26.COV2.S vaccination and SARS-CoV-2 variants. TCRdb's table, derived via immunoSEQ multiplex PCR, lists solely in-frame clones and lacks some. The repertoire includes a few hundred thousand clones, about four fifths of them detected once, and around 7.4% sits in the top ten. Treatment noted: 19 received Ad26.COV2.S at low or high dose, single or two shots; 5 received placebo; per-sample allocation not given. Sampling was performed 63 days after the first vaccine or placebo injection. Sequenced here: peripheral blood, sampled in a trial of Ad26.COV2.S vaccine versus placebo. The receptor source for this set is a person aged 18 to 65 who received the Ad26.COV2.S COVID-19 vaccine or a placebo.

The chain combines TRBV10-2 with TRBJ1-6; D ambiguous. V was pared by 0 bases and J by 6 bases, with 15 bases between. CDR3 length: 17 residues. The germline V gene has CDR1 WSHSY and CDR2 SAAADI. CDR3 nucleotides: TGCGCCAGCAGTGAGTCGGCACTGGGAGGGTTTAATTCACCCCTCCACTTT. Amino acids: CASSESALGGFNSPLHF.

This chain joins TRBV5-1 and TRBJ1-1; 8 nucleotides align to TRBD1. The V segment lost 4 bases and the J segment 5 bases; nucleotides outside the gene matches: 7. CDR1 is SGHRS and CDR2 is YFSETQ in the germline V gene. The CDR3 loop spans 14 amino acids. CDR3 protein: CASSDLTGGTEAFF. CDR3 DNA: TGCGCCAGCAGCGACCTAACAGGGGGTACTGAAGCTTTCTTT.

This clone was seen repeatedly, ten times or more. V usage is TRBV7-3 and J usage is TRBJ2-7; a possible D gene is TRBD2 (5 bases). Trimming removed 6 bases from V and 2 bases from J, with 11 bases in between. CDR3 length equals 13 residues. Germline CDR1 is SGHTA and CDR2 is FQGTGA. CDR3 sequence: CASSPSGAYEQYF. The CDR3 DNA follows: TGTGCCAGCAGTCCCAGCGGCGCCTACGAGCAGTACTTC.

V and J are TRBV19 and TRBJ1-2; unclear D gene. The CDR3 contains 15 residues. The germline V gene encodes CDR1 LNHDA and CDR2 SQIVND (reference sequence). Trimming stripped 3 bases from V and 8 bases from J, with 19 bases between. In DNA, the CDR3 is TGTGCCAGTAGTATGCTGGGTCTTAAGTATGGAGGCTACACCTTC. This translates into CASSMLGLKYGGYTF.